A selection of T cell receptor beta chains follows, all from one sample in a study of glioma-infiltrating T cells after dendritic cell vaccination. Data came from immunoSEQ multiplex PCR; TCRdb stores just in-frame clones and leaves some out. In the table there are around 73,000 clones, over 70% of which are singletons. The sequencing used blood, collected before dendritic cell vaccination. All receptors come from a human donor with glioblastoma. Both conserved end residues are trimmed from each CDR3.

ASSQDPTTDTQY	TRBV4-2	12	TRBJ2-3
ASSYPTTNTEAF	TRBV6-6	12	TRBJ1-1
ASSDHGQGNNSPLH	TRBV7-9	14	TRBJ1-6
ASSQRQGAVGYT	TRBV5-4	12	TRBJ1-2
ASSPGRTSGGAETQY	TRBV5-1	15	TRBJ2-5
ASRQGDQPQH	TRBV25-1	10	TRBJ1-5
ASSYSRSGNYGYT	TRBV6-6	13	TRBJ1-2
ASSIQGSRTDTQY	TRBV19	13	TRBJ2-3
ASSSGTGGGYEQY	TRBV6-6	13	TRBJ2-7
ASSQDHQGGYTIY	TRBV4-1	13	TRBJ1-3
ASSLYPSGYGEQF	TRBV18	13	TRBJ2-1
ASSFNGQGSSNQPQH	TRBV28	15	TRBJ1-5
ASSQTRGETQY	TRBV4-1	11	TRBJ2-5
ASSPGLAGGPGQETQY	TRBV9	16	TRBJ2-5
ASSPRQGAVYGYT	TRBV5-1	13	TRBJ1-2
ASSAQGAETQEAF	TRBV5-1	13	TRBJ1-1
ASSLEQGNPEAF	TRBV5-5	12	TRBJ1-1
ASSFGQGEIDTQY	TRBV5-4	13	TRBJ2-3
ASSSDRGLGAF	TRBV6-6	11	TRBJ1-1
ASSFEGTSTDTQY	TRBV7-8	13	TRBJ2-3
SVLLGDGYT	TRBV29-1	9	TRBJ1-2
ASSLALGLGATNEKLF	TRBV7-6	16	TRBJ1-4
ASSGTRGMNTEAF	TRBV19	13	TRBJ1-1
SVERTGGSYGYT	TRBV29-1	12	TRBJ1-2
AISQVGTGGPYNEQF	TRBV10-3	15	TRBJ2-1
ASSLDRNQPQH	TRBV6-5	11	TRBJ1-5
SVEINARDTQY	TRBV29-1	11	TRBJ2-3
ASRQTSGATGELF	TRBV4-2	13	TRBJ2-2
ASKLGQGLNYGYT	TRBV11-3	13	TRBJ1-2
ASSYTGGQGAGYT	TRBV28	13	TRBJ1-2
ASSSLGTGTGNTIY	TRBV27	14	TRBJ1-3
ASSPTGHPYSGANVLT	TRBV27	16	TRBJ2-6
ASSVRRGSYEQY	TRBV2	12	TRBJ2-7
SVARSGGGNAEAF	TRBV29-1	13	TRBJ1-1
SARVVNEQF	TRBV20-1	9	TRBJ2-1
ASSDVGGSGNTIY	TRBV2	13	TRBJ1-3
ASSIIEVRNTIY	TRBV13	12	TRBJ1-3
ASSRGYNEQF	TRBV7-9	10	TRBJ2-1
ASSVAGTGRETQY	TRBV9	13	TRBJ2-5
ASSIIGEGQPQH	TRBV19	12	TRBJ1-5
ASSLDGGRSTDTQY	TRBV11-3	14	TRBJ2-3
ASSDAGVRNEKLF	TRBV5-4	13	TRBJ1-4